These T cell receptor beta chains were read from a single sample in a study of CD4 T cells in relation to SARS-CoV-2 and coronaviruses. The antigens for these receptors are not known. Measured with immunoSEQ multiplex PCR; TCRdb has only the in-frame clones, and not every one. Of just over 35,000 clones in the sample, 77% were seen once. Sequenced input: memory CD4+ T cells from PBMCs, cultured in vitro. These receptors originate from an adult with COVID-19. Both conserved end residues are part of each CDR3. A D gene is named only where the DNA matches it firmly.

TRBV2,-,TRBJ2-7,CASSGVGGHYEQYF
TRBV28,-,TRBJ2-1,CASSPHSGGSQEQFF
TRBV29-1,TRBD1,TRBJ2-2,CSVEGRQGNTGELFF
TRBV9,-,TRBJ2-3,CASSNRDTSSTDTQYF
TRBV19,-,TRBJ2-2,CASSPSGAAGELFF
TRBV6-2/TRBV6-3,-,TRBJ2-7,CASSSPAGVSREQYF
TRBV2,-,TRBJ1-5,CASRRGGNQHF
TRBV20-1,-,TRBJ1-1,CSASDTANTEAFF
TRBV12-5,-,TRBJ1-1,CASSPGWIAEAFF
TRBV5-6,-,TRBJ1-1,CASSLWNVEAFF
TRBV11-2,-,TRBJ2-5,CASSLEGVTQYF
TRBV6-1,TRBD1,TRBJ2-7,CASSEPPGQSYEQYF
TRBV11-3,-,TRBJ2-1,CANDSIGSYNEQFF
TRBV28,-,TRBJ1-4,CASSFPKEKLFF
TRBV15,TRBD1,TRBJ1-6,CATTNEQGYYSPLHF
TRBV30,-,TRBJ2-2,CLSGSNTGELFF
TRBV7-7,-,TRBJ2-5,CASSLEEGLETQYF
TRBV7-9,TRBD1,TRBJ2-3,CASSFSGQGITDTQYF
TRBV6-5,-,TRBJ1-6,CASSNFRENSPLHF
TRBV2,TRBD2,TRBJ2-7,CASRREWSSSYEQYF
TRBV7-7,-,TRBJ2-1,CASSLGLSSYNEQFF
TRBV29-1,TRBD2,TRBJ2-3,CSARLAGVSTDTQYF
TRBV6-5,-,TRBJ1-1,CASSPGVNTEAFF
TRBV19,-,TRBJ1-5,CASSWGEFPNQPQHF
TRBV2,TRBD2,TRBJ2-2,CASRLLAGPAGELFF
TRBV6-5,-,TRBJ2-3,CASSFRGTTTDTQYF
TRBV7-7,TRBD2,TRBJ2-1,CASSPGLAGADEQFF
TRBV18,-,TRBJ2-1,CASSPEGSGYNEQFF
TRBV5-4,TRBD2,TRBJ2-1,CASSKLAGGYYNEQFF